The clone carrying this T cell receptor beta chain was seen once. The antigen remains undetermined. The V gene end was trimmed by 5 bases and the J gene end by 3 bases; junction bases not matched to a gene: 10. The CDR3 runs to 15 residues. In germline, CDR1 is PRHDT, CDR2 FYEKMQ (reference sequence). This entry belongs to a study of cytotoxic CD8 clonotypes in ibrutinib-treated CLL. Study information: The patients, roughly ten relapsed/refractory and approximately 16 treatment-naive, included approximately 18 who were IGHV unmutated. Partial response occurred in roughly 25 patients and complete response in 2; at median roughly 72 months, approximately 15 remained remitted and about twelve progressed.

Study-level findings and limits: Sustained-remission patients were sampled at different times than progressing patients were.

Clones were sequenced by immunoSEQ multiplex PCR, and TCRdb holds only the in-frame ones, with some missing. In the table there are some 58,000 clones, approximately 71% of which are singletons. Library input was roughly 1.8 micrograms of DNA from cryopreserved PBMCs. The source of this sequence is a human donor with chronic lymphocytic leukemia. The J gene is TRBJ2-7, the V gene TRBV13; 7 bases agree with TRBD1. The specimen comprised PBMCs, sampled after 12 months of ibrutinib treatment. The CDR3 DNA sequence: TGTGCCAGCAGCACCCGACAGGGAGTTTACTACGAGCAGTACTTC. Translating gives CASSTRQGVYYEQYF.